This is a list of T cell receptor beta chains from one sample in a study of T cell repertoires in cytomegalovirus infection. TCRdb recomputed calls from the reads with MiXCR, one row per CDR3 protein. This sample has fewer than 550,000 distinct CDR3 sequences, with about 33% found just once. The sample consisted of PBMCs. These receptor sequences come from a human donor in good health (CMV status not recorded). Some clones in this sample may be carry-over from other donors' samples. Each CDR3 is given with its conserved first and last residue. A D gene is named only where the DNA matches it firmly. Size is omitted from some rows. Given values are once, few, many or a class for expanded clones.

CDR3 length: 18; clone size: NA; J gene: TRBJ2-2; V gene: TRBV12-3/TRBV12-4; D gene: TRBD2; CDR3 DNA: TGTGCCAGCAGTTTAGGGGGACTGGGTAGCGGGGACACCGGGGAGCTGTTTTTT; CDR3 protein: CASSLGGLGSGDTGELFF
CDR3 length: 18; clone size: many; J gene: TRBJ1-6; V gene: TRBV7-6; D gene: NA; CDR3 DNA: TGTGCCAGCAGCCTCTGGACAGTCAGAAGCTCCTATAATTCACCCCTCCACTTT; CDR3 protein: CASSLWTVRSSYNSPLHF
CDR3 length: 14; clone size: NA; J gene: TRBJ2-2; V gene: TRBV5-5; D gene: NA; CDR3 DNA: TGTGCCAGCAGCATCCAGACCAACACCGGGGAGCTGCTTTTT; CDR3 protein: CASSIQTNTGELLF
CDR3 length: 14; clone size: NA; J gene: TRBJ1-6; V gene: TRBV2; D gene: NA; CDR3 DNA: TGTGCCAGCAACCCCGAGGGGTTAAATTCACCCCTCCACTTT; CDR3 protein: CASNPEGLNSPLHF
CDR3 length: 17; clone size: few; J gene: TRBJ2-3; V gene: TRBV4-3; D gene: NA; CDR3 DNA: TGCGCCAGCAGCCAAGATGGTAGGGTTGGGGGCACAGATACGCAGTATTTT; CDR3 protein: CASSQDGRVGGTDTQYF
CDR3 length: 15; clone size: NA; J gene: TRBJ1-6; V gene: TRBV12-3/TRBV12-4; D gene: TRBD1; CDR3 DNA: TGTGCCAGCAGTTTTTCCGGGACAGTCGGTTCACCCCTCCACTTT; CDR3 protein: CASSFSGTVGSPLHF
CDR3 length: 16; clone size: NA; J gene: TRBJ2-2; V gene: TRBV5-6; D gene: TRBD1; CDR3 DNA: TGTGCCAGCAATCTTCCCGGGACAGGGTCCACCGGGGAGCTGTTTTTT; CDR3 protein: CASNLPGTGSTGELFF
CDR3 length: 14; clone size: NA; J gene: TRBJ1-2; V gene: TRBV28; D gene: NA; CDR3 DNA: TGTGCCAGCAGTTTGACAGCCAGCGCCTATGGCTACACCTTC; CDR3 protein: CASSLTASAYGYTF
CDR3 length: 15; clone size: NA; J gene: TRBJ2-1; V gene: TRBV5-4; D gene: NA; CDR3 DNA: TGTGCCAGCAGCTTGGGCAGGGAAGCCTACAATGAGCAGTTCTTC; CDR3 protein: CASSLGREAYNEQFF
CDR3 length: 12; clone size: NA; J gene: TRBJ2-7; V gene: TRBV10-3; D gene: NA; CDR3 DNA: TGTGCCATCAGGGAGGGGGCGTACGAGCAGTACTTC; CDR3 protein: CAIREGAYEQYF
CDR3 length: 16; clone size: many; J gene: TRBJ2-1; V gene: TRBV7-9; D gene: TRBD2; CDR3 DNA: TGTGCCAGCAGCCCCCCCGGAGCGGGAGCCTACAATGAGCAGTTCTTC; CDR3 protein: CASSPPGAGAYNEQFF
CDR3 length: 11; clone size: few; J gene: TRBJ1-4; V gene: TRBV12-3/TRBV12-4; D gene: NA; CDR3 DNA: TGTGCCAGCAACCTAGGGGGAAAACTGTTTTTT; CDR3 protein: CASNLGGKLFF
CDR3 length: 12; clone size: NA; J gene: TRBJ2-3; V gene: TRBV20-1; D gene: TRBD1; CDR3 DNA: TGCAGTGCTAGACAGGGGGCAGATACGCAGTATTTT; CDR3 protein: CSARQGADTQYF
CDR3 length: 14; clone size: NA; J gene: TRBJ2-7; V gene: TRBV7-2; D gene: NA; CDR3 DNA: TGTGCCAGCAGCCCGGGACATCGCTCCTACGAGCAGTACTTC; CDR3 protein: CASSPGHRSYEQYF
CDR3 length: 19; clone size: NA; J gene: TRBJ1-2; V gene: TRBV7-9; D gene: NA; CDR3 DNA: TGTGCCAGCAGCTTTGGGTGTATGTCAGAGTGGCGGGCTAACTATGGCTACACCTTC; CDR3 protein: CASSFGCMSEWRANYGYTF
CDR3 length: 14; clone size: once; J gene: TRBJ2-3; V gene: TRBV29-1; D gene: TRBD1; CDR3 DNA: TGCAGCGTTGGGAAACAGGGGAGCACAGATACGCAGTATTTT; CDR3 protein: CSVGKQGSTDTQYF
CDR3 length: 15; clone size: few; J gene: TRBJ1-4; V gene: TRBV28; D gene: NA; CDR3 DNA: TGTGCCAGCAGTCTCTGGGGGGGGCTCGGTGAAAAACTGTTTTTT; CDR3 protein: CASSLWGGLGEKLFF
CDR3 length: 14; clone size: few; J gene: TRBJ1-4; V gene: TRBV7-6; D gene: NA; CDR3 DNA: TGTGCCAGCAGCTCTTACACAGAGAATGAAAAACTGTTTTTT; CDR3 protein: CASSSYTENEKLFF
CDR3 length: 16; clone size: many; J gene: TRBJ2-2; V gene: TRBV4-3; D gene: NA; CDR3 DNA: TGCGCCAGCAGCCAAGTATCATACAGAGACACCGGGGAGCTGTTTTTT; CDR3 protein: CASSQVSYRDTGELFF
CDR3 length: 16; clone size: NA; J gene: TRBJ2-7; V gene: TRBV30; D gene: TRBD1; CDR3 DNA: TGTGCCTGGAAACAGGGGGCGCCGGTATTTTACTACGAGCAGTGCTTC; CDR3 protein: CAWKQGAPVFYYEQCF
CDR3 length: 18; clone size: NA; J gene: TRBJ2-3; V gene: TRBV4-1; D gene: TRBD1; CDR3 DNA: TGCGCCAGCAGCCAAGATAGCCCCGGACAGGGGGTAGCAGATACGCAGTATTTT; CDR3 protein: CASSQDSPGQGVADTQYF
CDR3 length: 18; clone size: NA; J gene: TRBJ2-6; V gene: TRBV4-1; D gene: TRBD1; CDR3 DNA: TGTTCCAGCAGCCAAGTGAACAGGGGGTTTACTGGGGCCAACGTCCTGACTTTC; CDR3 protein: CSSSQVNRGFTGANVLTF
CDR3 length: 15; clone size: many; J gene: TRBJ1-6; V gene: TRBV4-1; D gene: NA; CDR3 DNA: TGCGCCAGCAGCCAAGATCCGGGGGCAAATTCACCCCTCCACTTT; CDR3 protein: CASSQDPGANSPLHF
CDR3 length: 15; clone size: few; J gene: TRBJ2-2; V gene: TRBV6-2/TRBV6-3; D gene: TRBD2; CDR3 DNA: TGTGCCAGCAGTTACTTCCTAGCGGGGCACGGGGAGCTGTTTTTT; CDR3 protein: CASSYFLAGHGELFF
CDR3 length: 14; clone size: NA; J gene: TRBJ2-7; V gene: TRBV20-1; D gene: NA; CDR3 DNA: TGCAGTGCTAGAGATGCCAGGGAGCACTACGAGCAGTACTTC; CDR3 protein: CSARDAREHYEQYF
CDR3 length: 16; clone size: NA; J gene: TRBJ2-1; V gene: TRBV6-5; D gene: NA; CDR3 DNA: TGTTCCAGCAGTTACACCCCAGGAGGAGGGAACAATGAGCAGTTCTTC; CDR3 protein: CSSSYTPGGGNNEQFF
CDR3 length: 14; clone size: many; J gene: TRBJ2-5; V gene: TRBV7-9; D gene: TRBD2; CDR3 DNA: TGTGCCAGCAGCCCCGGGGGGGGGCTCGAGACCCAGTACTTC; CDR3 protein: CASSPGGGLETQYF
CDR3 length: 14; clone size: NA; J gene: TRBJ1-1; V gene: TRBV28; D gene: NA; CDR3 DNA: TGTGCCAGCACCCTGCCCGGACAGTACACTGAAGCTTTCTTT; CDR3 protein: CASTLPGQYTEAFF
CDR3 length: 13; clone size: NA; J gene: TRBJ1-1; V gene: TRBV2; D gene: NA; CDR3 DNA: TGTGCCAGTGCCCCCCCGGGGAACACTGAAGCTTTCTTT; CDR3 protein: CASAPPGNTEAFF
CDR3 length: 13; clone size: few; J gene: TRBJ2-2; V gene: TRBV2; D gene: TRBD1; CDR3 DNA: TGTGCCAGCAGCCCAACAGGGGCCGGGGAGCTGTTTTTT; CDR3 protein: CASSPTGAGELFF
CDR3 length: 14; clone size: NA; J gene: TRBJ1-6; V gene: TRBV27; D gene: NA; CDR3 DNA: TGTGCCAGCAGTTTAGGGCGGGGTTCTAACCCCCTCCACTTT; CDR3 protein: CASSLGRGSNPLHF
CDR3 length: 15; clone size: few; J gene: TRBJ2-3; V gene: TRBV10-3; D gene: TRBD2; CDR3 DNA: TGTGCCATCTCCAGGGGGACTAGCCTCCCAGATACGCAGTATTTT; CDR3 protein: CAISRGTSLPDTQYF